The rows below give T cell receptor beta chains drawn from one sample of a study of OX40 agonist ivuxolimab in advanced cancers. Generated by immunoSEQ multiplex PCR, the TCRdb table keeps only in-frame clones and is missing some. The repertoire holds fewer than 85,000 clones, 83% seen once, with approximately 0.85% in the top ten. The sequencing here drew on CD4+ or CD8+ T cells sorted from blood, taken in a trial of the OX40 agonist ivuxolimab. The receptors originated from an adult with an advanced solid tumor such as melanoma, head and neck, liver or kidney cancer. Both conserved end residues are part of each CDR3. D genes are given only for firm matches. Only part of the rows carry a size: once, few, many, or a class if the clone is expanded.

D gene: TRBD1
J gene: TRBJ1-5
V gene: TRBV2
clone size: .
CDR3 protein: CASSFRQGSNQPQHF
CDR3 DNA: TGTGCCAGCAGTTTTAGACAGGGAAGCAATCAGCCCCAGCATTTT

D gene: .
J gene: TRBJ2-7
V gene: TRBV6-6
clone size: .
CDR3 protein: CASRTEGGSYEQYF
CDR3 DNA: TGTGCCAGCAGGACAGAAGGTGGCTCATACGAGCAGTACTTC

D gene: TRBD2
J gene: TRBJ2-7
V gene: TRBV5-1
clone size: .
CDR3 protein: CASSPGSGGPYEQYF
CDR3 DNA: TGCGCCAGCAGCCCCGGTAGCGGGGGGCCCTACGAGCAGTACTTC

D gene: TRBD1
J gene: TRBJ2-7
V gene: TRBV5-1
clone size: .
CDR3 protein: CASSLEQGVFYEQYF
CDR3 DNA: TGCGCCAGCAGCTTGGAGCAGGGGGTTTTCTACGAGCAGTACTTC

D gene: .
J gene: TRBJ2-1
V gene: TRBV7-2
clone size: .
CDR3 protein: CASSSDQAGGKNEQFF
CDR3 DNA: TGTGCCAGCAGCTCAGATCAGGCAGGCGGGAAGAATGAGCAGTTCTTC

D gene: .
J gene: TRBJ1-2
V gene: TRBV12-5
clone size: .
CDR3 protein: CASGFRVIGYTF
CDR3 DNA: TGTGCTAGTGGTTTCAGGGTAATCGGCTACACCTTC

D gene: .
J gene: TRBJ1-4
V gene: TRBV4-1
clone size: .
CDR3 protein: CASSLVFPGGSGEKLFF
CDR3 DNA: TGCGCCAGCAGCCTAGTTTTTCCGGGGGGCTCTGGTGAAAAACTGTTTTTT

D gene: .
J gene: TRBJ1-1
V gene: TRBV7-2
clone size: .
CDR3 protein: CASSPVGGQDAFF
CDR3 DNA: TGTGCCAGCAGCCCAGTGGGGGGGCAGGATGCTTTCTTT

D gene: .
J gene: TRBJ2-5
V gene: TRBV11-2
clone size: .
CDR3 protein: CASSLVRAETQYF
CDR3 DNA: TGTGCCAGCAGCTTAGTTAGGGCCGAGACCCAGTACTTC

D gene: .
J gene: TRBJ1-1
V gene: TRBV19
clone size: once
CDR3 protein: CASRDRNTEAFF
CDR3 DNA: TGTGCCAGTAGGGACAGGAACACTGAAGCTTTCTTT

D gene: .
J gene: TRBJ1-6
V gene: TRBV7-9
clone size: .
CDR3 protein: CASSPDRSSPLHF
CDR3 DNA: TGTGCCAGCAGCCCTGACCGAAGTTCACCCCTCCACTTT

D gene: .
J gene: TRBJ2-7
V gene: TRBV10-3
clone size: .
CDR3 protein: CAISEQNAEQYF
CDR3 DNA: TGTGCCATCAGTGAGCAGAATGCCGAGCAGTACTTC

D gene: .
J gene: TRBJ1-4
V gene: TRBV10-2
clone size: .
CDR3 protein: CASSDSAEGRANEKLFF
CDR3 DNA: TGCGCCAGCAGTGATTCTGCTGAGGGGAGGGCTAATGAAAAACTGTTTTTT

D gene: .
J gene: TRBJ2-5
V gene: TRBV29-1
clone size: .
CDR3 protein: CSVEIAVLQETQYF
CDR3 DNA: TGCAGCGTAGAGATAGCGGTGCTACAAGAGACCCAGTACTTC

D gene: .
J gene: TRBJ2-1
V gene: TRBV19
clone size: .
CDR3 protein: CASSIGYGSSYNEQFF
CDR3 DNA: TGTGCCAGTAGTATAGGGTACGGAAGCTCCTACAATGAGCAGTTCTTC